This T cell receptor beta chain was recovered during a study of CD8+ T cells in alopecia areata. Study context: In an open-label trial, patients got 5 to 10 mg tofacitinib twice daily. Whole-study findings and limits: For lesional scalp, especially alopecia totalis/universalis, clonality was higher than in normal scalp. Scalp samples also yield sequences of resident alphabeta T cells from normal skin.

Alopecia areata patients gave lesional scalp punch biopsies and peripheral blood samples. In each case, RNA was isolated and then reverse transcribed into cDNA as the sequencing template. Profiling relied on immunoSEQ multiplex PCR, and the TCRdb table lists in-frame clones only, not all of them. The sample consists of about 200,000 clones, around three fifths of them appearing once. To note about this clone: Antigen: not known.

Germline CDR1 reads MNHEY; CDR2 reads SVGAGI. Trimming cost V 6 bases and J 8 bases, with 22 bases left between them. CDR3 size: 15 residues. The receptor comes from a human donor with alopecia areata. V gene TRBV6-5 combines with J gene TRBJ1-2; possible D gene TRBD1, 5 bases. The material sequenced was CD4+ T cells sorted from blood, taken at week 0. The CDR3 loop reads CASRSWTRDLLGYTF. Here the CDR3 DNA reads TGTGCCAGCAGAAGCTGGACACGGGATCTACTAGGCTACACCTTC.